Detailed here is one TCR beta chain. Its antigen remains unknown. At one boundary the junction diverges from the germline segment, which might be a read error. This sample was taken from a study of a mutant IDH1 vaccine in newly diagnosed glioma. On the study more broadly: Most had both radiotherapy and temozolomide beforehand; others had only one.

Study-wide results and caveats: Seemingly, pseudoprogression had no relation to changes in the top peripheral T cell clonotypes.

Germline CDR1 is SSHAT and CDR2 is FNYEAQ (reference sequence). This CDR3 region has 15 residues. Specified time point: week 23, last vaccination. The study gave 300 ug of mutant IDH1 20-mer peptide per vaccine dose, with topical imiquimod. The astrocytomas were IDH1-mutant, ATRX-negative, and WHO grade 3 or 4. The protocol was immunoSEQ multiplex PCR, while the TCRdb copy is restricted to in-frame clones and leaves out a portion. In the table there are around 80,000 clones, approximately 89% of which are singletons. This clonotype was sampled from a woman aged 45-59 years with glioma. Sequenced material: PBMCs, taken from a glioma patient whose treatment included an IDH1 peptide vaccine. J is TRBJ2-5 and V is TRBV7-7; 8 nucleotides align to TRBD1. The CDR3 protein is CASSLAGGYQETQYF. The CDR3 region has the DNA TGTGCTAGCAGCTTAGCAGGGGGCTATCAAGAGACCCAGTACTTC.